Below are 10 T cell receptor beta chains sequenced from a single sample in a study of blood T cell repertoires in COVID-19. This table comes from immunoSEQ multiplex PCR, and its TCRdb copy is limited to in-frame clones, with some not included. The repertoire holds roughly 210,000 clones, with around 90% as singletons. The sequencing input was peripheral blood. The receptors come from a man between 65 and 80 years old with acute or convalescent COVID-19.

The chain joins TRBV12-3 or TRBV12-4 to TRBJ1-5; TRBD1 is a possible D gene (5 bases). CDR3 size: 13 residues. Trimming pared 5 bases from V and 3 bases from J, leaving 8 bases between. CDR3 amino acids: CASSRQYNQPQHF. The CDR3 nucleotides read TGTGCCAGCAGTCGACAGTACAATCAGCCCCAGCATTTT.

This clone came up once. The chain employs TRBV19 and TRBJ1-4; unclear D gene. Trimming pared 7 bases from V and 2 bases from J, leaving 11 bases between. The CDR3 consists of 14 residues. Looked up from germline, CDR1 is LNHDA and CDR2 is SQIVND (reference sequence). In DNA form, the CDR3 reads TGTGCCAGTAATTTCCTAGGTACTAATGAAAAACTGTTTTTT. This encodes CASNFLGTNEKLFF. The whole variable domain, filled in from reference TRBV19 and TRBJ1-4, reads DGGITQSPKYLFRKEGQNVTLSCEQNLNHDAMYWYRQDPGQGLRLIYYSQIVNDFQKGDIAEGYSVSREKKESFPLTVTSAQKNPTAFYLCASNFLGTNEKLFFGSGTQLSVL.

CDR3 DNA sequence: TGTGCCAGCAGCTTTCGGCTAGCGCGGAACAATGAGCAGTTCTTC. It codes for CASSFRLARNNEQFF. V gene TRBV7-6 combines with J gene TRBJ2-1, with D perhaps TRBD2 (6 bases). Germline V gene lookup returns CDR1 SGHVS and CDR2 FNYEAQ. The V end lost 3 bases, the J end lost 5 bases, and 14 bases lay between the germline ends. CDR3 length: 15 residues.

This clone was detected ten times or more. V usage is TRBV5-6 and J usage is TRBJ2-5, with D perhaps matching TRBD1 (6 bases). CDR1 and CDR2 (germline): SGHDT, YYEEEE. Trimming took 2 bases from V and 5 from J, leaving 13 bases between them. The CDR3 extends over 14 amino acids. The CDR3 protein is CASSFYRAGETQYF. For the CDR3, the DNA is TGTGCCAGCAGCTTCTACAGGGCCGGGGAGACCCAGTACTTC.

The chain recombines TRBV7-2 with TRBJ1-1; 7 bases agree with TRBD1. CDR3 size: 15 residues. V trimming: 3 bases; J trimming: 0 bases; junction bases outside the gene matches: 4. CDR1 is SGHTA and CDR2 is FQGNSA in the germline V gene. Here the CDR3 DNA reads TGTGCCAGCAGCTTCCTGCAGGGGGTGAACACTGAAGCTTTCTTT. Translated: CASSFLQGVNTEAFF. Full variable domain (rest looked up from reference TRBV7-2 and TRBJ1-1): GAGVSQSPSNKVTEKGKDVELRCDPISGHTALYWYRQSLGQGLEFLIYFQGNSAPDKSGLPSDRFSAERTGGSVSTLTIQRTQQEDSAVYLCASSFLQGVNTEAFFGQGTRLTVV.

The rearrangement uses TRBV28 and TRBJ2-3; tentatively, D is TRBD2 (6 bases). Looked up from germline, CDR1 is MDHEN and CDR2 is SYDVKM. This CDR3 is 12 amino acids long. Trimming shortened V by 10 bases and J by 6 bases, and 14 bases separated the two germline ends. CDR3 nucleotides: TGTGCCACTGCGGGAAGGGTTGATACGCAGTATTTT. Protein product: CATAGRVDTQYF.

In this sample, this clone turned up once. J is TRBJ2-3 and V is TRBV11-2; D might be TRBD2 (5 bases). Germline CDR1 is SGHAT and CDR2 is FQNNGV. V lost 2 bases, J lost 3 bases, and 6 bases lay in between. This CDR3 has 13 amino acids. The CDR3 protein is CASSLLATDTQYF. CDR3 nucleotides: TGTGCCAGCAGCTTACTAGCAACAGATACGCAGTATTTT.

This clone was counted only a few times. The gene calls are TRBV14 and TRBJ1-1; tentative D call: TRBD1 (5 bases). CDR1 is SGHDN, CDR2 FVKESK, per germline. This CDR3 has 13 residues. The V and J ends lost 4 bases and 0 bases respectively, with 6 bases between them. In DNA, the CDR3 is TGTGCCAGCAGCCCAGGGATGAACACTGAAGCTTTCTTT. Its translation is CASSPGMNTEAFF.

This clone showed up just once. The chain has TRBV14 and TRBJ1-1; D gene unclear. CDR1 SGHDN and CDR2 FVKESK come from the germline V gene. Trimming took 5 bases from V and 2 from J, leaving 9 bases between them. The CDR3 covers 13 residues. The chain's CDR3 is CASSWSGNTEAFF. DNA for the CDR3: TGTGCCAGCAGCTGGAGTGGTAACACTGAAGCTTTCTTT. The full variable domain, with the rest looked up from reference TRBV14 and TRBJ1-1, is EAGVTQFPSHSVIEKGQTVTLRCDPISGHDNLYWYRRVMGKEIKFLLHFVKESKQDESGMPNNRFLAERTGGTYSTLKVQPAELEDSGVYFCASSWSGNTEAFFGQGTRLTVV.

J is TRBJ2-1 and V is TRBV18, with 8 bases fitting TRBD2. V lost 3 bases, J lost 6 bases, and 4 bases stayed unmatched. The CDR3 contains 14 residues. Germline loops: CDR1 KGHSH, CDR2 LQKENI. CDR3 sequence (DNA): TGTGCCAGCTCACCTACTAGCGGAACCAATGAGCAGTTCTTC. Its protein product is CASSPTSGTNEQFF.